Presented here are 27 T cell receptor beta chains from one specimen sequenced in a study of T-cell reconstitution after alpha-beta-depleted transplantation in children. Study-level results: Newly produced T cells mostly accounted for T-cell counts and diversity one year post-transplant.

The antigens these receptors bind are not known. As it was prepared, the TCRbeta library received unique molecular identifiers. TCRdb reprocessed the PCR reads via MiXCR and lists one record per CDR3 protein. The data show fewer than 350,000 distinct CDR3 sequences, just over 7.5% seen once. The source was peripheral blood, collected 360 days after TCRalphabeta/CD19-depleted stem cell transplant. The origin of the receptors is a female patient between 2 and 10 years old who had a stem cell transplant for Fanconi anemia, so the T cells may come from the graft donor.

This clonotype was counted many times. The V and J genes are TRBV12-3 or TRBV12-4 and TRBJ2-6; TRBD1 aligns across 7 bases. Losses at the gene ends were 6 bases for V and 0 bases for J; bases not matched to a gene: 11. The length of the CDR3 is 18 residues. The CDR3 bases are TGTGCCAGCAGACCATGGGGACAGCTATTCTCTGGGGCCAACGTCCTGACTTTC. Protein product: CASRPWGQLFSGANVLTF.

This chain connects TRBV6-5 to TRBJ2-4, with D maybe TRBD2 (6 bases). CDR1 MNHEY and CDR2 SVGAGI come from the germline V gene. With 4 bases removed from V and 4 bases from J, the gap between germline ends came to 17 bases. CDR3 length: 16 amino acids. The CDR3 bases are TGTGCCAGCAGTTTAACCAAACCACGGGGGAAAAACATTCAGTACTTC. Translated, it gives CASSLTKPRGKNIQYF.

This chain connects TRBV20-1 to TRBJ2-7; D remains ambiguous. The CDR3 length is 13 residues. Trimming stripped 0 bases from V and 3 bases from J, with 9 bases between. In germline, CDR1 is DFQATT, CDR2 SNEGSKA (reference sequence). The CDR3 region is CSARDQFYYEQYF. The CDR3 DNA is TGCAGTGCTAGAGATCAATTCTACTACGAGCAGTACTTC.

This clonotype has just a few counts. The rearrangement joins TRBV11-2 to TRBJ1-2; 10 bases match TRBD1. This CDR3 has 16 residues. V shed 0 bases and J 6 bases; nucleotides not matched to a gene: 7. In germline, CDR1 is SGHAT, CDR2 FQNNGV. The CDR3 sequence: CASSLDPRQGANGYTF. DNA of the CDR3: TGTGCCAGCAGCTTAGACCCAAGACAGGGGGCTAATGGCTACACCTTC.

This clonotype was observed at least ten times. The chain combines TRBV4-3 with TRBJ1-4; 7 bases agree with TRBD1. Per the germline V gene, CDR1 is LGHNA and CDR2 is YSLEER. The CDR3 totals 16 residues. Losses at the gene ends were 3 bases for V and 0 bases for J; bases not matched to a gene: 4. The CDR3: CASSQGGTATNEKLFF. The CDR3 DNA reads TGCGCCAGCAGCCAGGGGGGGACAGCAACTAATGAAAAACTGTTTTTT.

This clonotype was recorded a few times. CDR3 nucleotide sequence: TGTGCCAGCAGCGTAGGGGTAGGGGGTACTGAAGCTTTCTTT. It specifies CASSVGVGGTEAFF. This chain links TRBV9 with TRBJ1-1, with TRBD1 as a possible D gene (6 bases). Trimming took off 0 bases at V and 5 bases at J, with 11 bases between the two ends. Germline CDR1 and CDR2: SGDLS and YYNGEE. This CDR3 is 14 amino acids long.

This clonotype appeared many times. V usage is TRBV20-1 and J usage is TRBJ2-7, with D possibly being TRBD1 (6 bases). CDR3 length: 13 amino acids. The V end lost 0 bases, the J end lost 7 bases, and 13 bases lay between the germline ends. Germline CDR1 and CDR2: DFQATT and SNEGSKA (reference sequence). Here the CDR3 DNA reads TGCAGTGCTAGAGAGATGGGGGCTGGGGAGCAGTACTTC. It encodes CSAREMGAGEQYF.

About this clonotype: The junction does not match germline at one end; this may be a read error. The chain combines TRBV28 with TRBJ1-5; perhaps TRBD1 as D (6 bases). Germline CDR1 MDHEN, CDR2 SYDVKM. There are 17 residues in the CDR3. This CDR3 is CASSEDSKEVSNQPQRF. In DNA, the CDR3 is TGTGCCAGCAGTGAGGACAGCAAGGAGGTCAGCAATCAGCCCCAGCGTTTT.

This clonotype was found a few times. The V gene is TRBV3-1, the J gene TRBJ2-5; TRBD2 aligns across 7 bases. Germline loops: CDR1 LGHDT, CDR2 YNNKEL (reference sequence). Unmatched junction bases numbered 12, after V lost 0 bases and J lost 5 bases. The CDR3 is 17 amino acids. CDR3 sequence reads: CASSQDWEGPLGETQYF. CDR3 DNA sequence: TGTGCCAGCAGCCAAGACTGGGAGGGGCCCTTAGGGGAGACCCAGTACTTC.

This clonotype was observed a few times. The gene calls are TRBV28 and TRBJ2-4, with 15 bases fitting TRBD2. This CDR3 has 17 residues. The V and J ends lost 4 bases and 6 bases, in that order; junction bases with no gene match: 7. Germline V gene lookup returns CDR1 MDHEN and CDR2 SYDVKM. CDR3 DNA sequence: TGTGCCAGCAGTTGGGGACTAGCGGGAGGAGGAGGAAACATTCAGTACTTC. Encoded protein: CASSWGLAGGGGNIQYF.

At least ten counts were recorded for this clonotype. The V call is TRBV10-3, the J call TRBJ2-5; D perhaps matches TRBD1 (6 bases). The germline CDR1 and CDR2 sequences are ENHRY and SYGVKD. The CDR3 is 16 residues long. The V gene lost 0 bases and the J gene lost 2 bases, with 13 bases spanning the gap. CDR3 nucleotide sequence: TGTGCCATCAGTGAGTCGAGAACAGGGCTACAAGAGACCCAGTACTTC. It specifies CAISESRTGLQETQYF.

This clonotype was picked up many times. V usage is TRBV6-5 and J usage is TRBJ2-7, with TRBD2 identical over 8 bases. There are 16 residues in the CDR3. After removal of 0 bases from V and 0 bases from J, the junction contained 4 bases not matched to a gene. Per the germline V gene, CDR1 is MNHEY and CDR2 is SVGAGI. CDR3 residues: CASSYSISGGSYEQYF. The DNA of the CDR3 is TGTGCCAGCAGTTACTCGATCAGCGGGGGCTCCTACGAGCAGTACTTC.

This clonotype was seen a handful of times. This chain links TRBV14 with TRBJ1-1; D gene unclear. This CDR3 has 14 amino acids. Trimming removed 1 base from V and 1 base from J, with 7 bases in between. CDR1 SGHDN and CDR2 FVKESK come from the germline V gene. The CDR3 coding sequence is TGTGCCAGCAGCCAAGGGGCAGGGAACACTGAAGCTTTCTTT. Translated, it gives CASSQGAGNTEAFF. Variable domain in full (rest from reference TRBV14 and TRBJ1-1): EAGVTQFPSHSVIEKGQTVTLRCDPISGHDNLYWYRRVMGKEIKFLLHFVKESKQDESGMPNNRFLAERTGGTYSTLKVQPAELEDSGVYFCASSQGAGNTEAFFGQGTRLTVV.

This clonotype has a count of ten or more. The rearrangement joins TRBV20-1 to TRBJ1-2; 7 bases agree with TRBD1. After removal of 3 bases from V and 6 bases from J, the junction contained 7 bases not matched to a gene. CDR1 DFQATT and CDR2 SNEGSKA come from the germline V gene (reference sequence). The CDR3 runs to 13 residues. This CDR3 reads CSASKTGINGYTF. The DNA of the CDR3 is TGCAGTGCTAGCAAGACAGGGATCAATGGCTACACCTTC.

The V gene is TRBV7-9, the J gene TRBJ1-2; D perhaps matches TRBD1 (6 bases). The V end lost 0 bases, the J end lost 4 bases, and 9 bases lay between the germline ends. The CDR3 consists of 14 residues. Germline assignment: CDR1 SEHNR and CDR2 FQNEAQ (reference sequence). The CDR3 spells CASSLAGDTYGYTF. The CDR3 bases are TGTGCCAGCAGCTTAGCAGGGGACACCTATGGCTACACCTTC.

This clonotype was observed a handful of times. V and J are TRBV5-4 and TRBJ1-1; D is uncertain. Between the trimmed V and J ends, which lost 2 bases and 5 bases, there was a span of 7 bases. The CDR3 extends over 12 amino acids. Germline V gene data show CDR1 as SGHNT and CDR2 as YYREEE (reference sequence). CDR3 sequence: CASSFRATEAFF. In nucleotides, the CDR3 is TGTGCCAGCAGCTTCCGGGCAACTGAAGCTTTCTTT. The full variable domain, completed using reference TRBV5-4 and TRBJ1-1, is ETGVTQSPTHLIKTRGQQVTLRCSSQSGHNTVSWYQQALGQGPQFIFQYYREEENGRGNFPPRFSGLQFPNYSSELNVNALELDDSALYLCASSFRATEAFFGQGTRLTVV.

Ten or more counts support this clonotype. This chain joins TRBV5-1 and TRBJ2-7; 7 nucleotides align to TRBD1. Germline CDR1 SGHRS, CDR2 YFSETQ. CDR3 length: 16 amino acids. J gave up 4 bases and V 2 bases, and 12 bases lay outside the gene matches. Here the CDR3 reads CASSLQGSRSIYEQYF. The DNA for the CDR3 is TGCGCCAGCAGCTTACAGGGGTCCCGTTCTATTTACGAGCAGTACTTC.

There are many counts of this clonotype. The chain combines TRBV4-2 with TRBJ2-1; D is unclear. CDR3 length: 13 residues. Germline lookup yields CDR1 LGHNA and CDR2 YNFKEQ. V lost 1 base and J 4 bases, leaving 5 bases between the germline ends. The CDR3 DNA sequence: TGTGCCAGCAGCCAAGGGGTTTACAATGAGCAGTTCTTC. Its protein product is CASSQGVYNEQFF.

This clonotype was found many times. V gene TRBV12-3 or TRBV12-4 combines with J gene TRBJ2-6, with D perhaps matching TRBD1 or TRBD2 (5 bases each). Deletions cut 3 bases from V and 5 bases from J, with 23 bases between. The CDR3 totals 19 residues. The DNA for the CDR3 is TGTGCCAGCAGTTTTCCTACTTCTGGGGGTTCGGAGAGGGCCAACGTCCTGACTTTC. Its protein is CASSFPTSGGSERANVLTF.

Ten or more counts support this clonotype. The rearrangement joins TRBV12-3 or TRBV12-4 to TRBJ2-2; D remains unclear. The CDR3 extends over 11 amino acids. The ends were cut back, 5 bases at V and 9 bases at J, with 7 bases in the middle. CDR3 sequence reads: CASSVRRELFF. Here the CDR3 DNA reads TGTGCCAGCAGTGTTAGACGGGAGCTGTTTTTT.

This rearrangement joins TRBV2 to TRBJ1-2, with TRBD1 matching 7 bases. The CDR3 spans 16 residues. V lost 2 bases, J lost 6 bases, and 12 bases stayed unmatched. Germline assignment: CDR1 SNHLY and CDR2 FYNNEI. The CDR3 DNA sequence: TGTGCCAGCAGTGAACGCCTCATCAGGGGGAACCATGGCTACACCTTC. Protein: CASSERLIRGNHGYTF.

This clonotype was seen ten or more times. This chain links TRBV20-1 with TRBJ2-5; TRBD2 matches at 9 bases. The trim removed 6 bases at V and 5 bases at J, leaving 10 bases unmatched. CDR1 and CDR2 (germline): DFQATT, SNEGSKA (reference sequence). The CDR3 consists of 14 residues. The CDR3 nucleotides read TGCAGTGCCGACCCAGCGGCGGGAGGGGAGACCCAGTACTTC. Its protein product is CSADPAAGGETQYF.

In this sample, this clonotype turned up many times. This chain uses TRBV10-3 with TRBJ2-7, with 8 bases matching TRBD2. The CDR3 consists of 14 residues. Per the germline V gene, CDR1 is ENHRY and CDR2 is SYGVKD. The V gene end was trimmed by 6 bases and the J gene end by 0 bases; junction bases not matched to a gene: 4. The chain's CDR3 is CAIRPSGSSYEQYF. CDR3 DNA: TGTGCCATCAGGCCAAGCGGGAGCTCCTACGAGCAGTACTTC.

This clonotype turned up a few times. The gene calls are TRBV27 and TRBJ2-7; 8 bases align to TRBD1. CDR3 length equals 15 residues. Losses at the gene ends were 6 bases for V and 4 bases for J; bases not matched to a gene: 11. From germline, CDR1 is MNHEY and CDR2 SMNVEV (reference sequence). The CDR3 here is CASRQRQGARYEQYF. The CDR3 DNA follows: TGTGCCAGCAGGCAACGTCAGGGGGCGAGGTACGAGCAGTACTTC.

This clonotype was seen many times. This chain uses TRBV14 with TRBJ2-5; no clear D gene. The germline V gene encodes CDR1 SGHDN and CDR2 FVKESK. Trimming removed 3 bases at V and 5 bases at J, with 10 bases between. There are 13 residues in the CDR3. DNA of the CDR3: TGTGCCAGCAGCCACCTTCCCGGGGAGACCCAGTACTTC. Translated, it gives CASSHLPGETQYF.

The genes are TRBV5-6 and TRBJ2-7; D uncertain. This CDR3 has 18 residues. Germline V lookup: CDR1 SGHDT, CDR2 YYEEEE. V lost 0 bases and J lost 0, with 19 bases in between. CDR3 DNA sequence: TGTGCCAGCAGCTTGGAAGCCCACTGGGCAGAGACCTCCTACGAGCAGTACTTC. It codes for CASSLEAHWAETSYEQYF.

This chain connects TRBV25-1 to TRBJ2-2; D is undetermined. The ends were cut back, 5 bases at V and 2 bases at J, with 24 bases in the middle. CDR1 and CDR2 from the germline V gene are MGHDK and SYGVNS. This CDR3 spans 19 amino acids. DNA for the CDR3: TGTGCCAGCAGTCAATCTTTAGTACGGCAAAACTCCAACACCGGGGAGCTGTTTTTT. It encodes CASSQSLVRQNSNTGELFF.